The entry below describes one TCR beta chain. Its antigen is unidentified. V shed 2 bases and J shed 5 bases, with 12 bases lying between them. CDR1 and CDR2 from the germline V gene are LNHDA and SQIVND (reference sequence). This CDR3 has 14 residues. This entry belongs to a study of multiple sclerosis patients with progressive multifocal leukoencephalopathy. Study conclusions and caveats: The findings' link to JC virus versus immunocompromise remained uncertain. Lower normalized Shannon entropy suggested reduced TRB diversity in most PML patients. Preferential TRBV-TRBJ pairings or common gene usage were not detected at PML.

TCRdb's table, derived via immunoSEQ multiplex PCR, lists solely in-frame clones and lacks some. Of some 28,000 clones listed, nearly 90% are singletons. As for time point: around 13 months of natalizumab therapy. This specimen consisted of PBMCs, obtained from a patient treated with natalizumab. This clonotype originated in a human donor with multiple sclerosis. J is TRBJ1-1 and V is TRBV19; possibly TRBD1 for D (5 bases). The CDR3 reads CASSIQGKATEAFF. The CDR3 DNA reads TGTGCCAGTAGTATACAGGGTAAAGCGACTGAAGCTTTCTTT. The full variable domain, its missing parts supplied by reference TRBV19 and TRBJ1-1, is DGGITQSPKYLFRKEGQNVTLSCEQNLNHDAMYWYRQDPGQGLRLIYYSQIVNDFQKGDIAEGYSVSREKKESFPLTVTSAQKNPTAFYLCASSIQGKATEAFFGQGTRLTVV.